Listed here are 22 T cell receptor beta chains from one sample, sequenced in a study of naive and memory T cell subsets. The treatment is: skin biopsy from PPD injection site in Mantoux-positive individual. The library had UMIs added by 3' ligation of an oligonucleotide to TCR cDNA. Ligated cDNA underwent four rounds of PCR with nested alpha and beta constant region primers and SP2. TCRdb passed the UMI-ligation and nested PCR reads through MiXCR, listing each CDR3 protein once. The sample records around 35,000 distinct CDR3 sequences, 9.5% to 12% being singletons. The input for sequencing was skin, taken from a tuberculin skin test site. The receptor source for this set is an adult in good health.

This clonotype was picked up a small number of times. The V call is TRBV7-2, the J call TRBJ2-1; D is ambiguous. The CDR3 runs to 13 residues. Trimming pared 4 bases from V and 5 bases from J, leaving 9 bases between. Looked up from germline, CDR1 is SGHTA and CDR2 is FQGNSA. Here the CDR3 reads CASSSFLNNEQFF. The CDR3 DNA sequence: TGTGCCAGCAGCTCTTTCCTTAACAATGAGCAGTTCTTC.

This clonotype has at least ten counts. The chain carries TRBV6-1 and TRBJ2-7; 7 nucleotides align to TRBD2. CDR1 MNHNS and CDR2 SASEGT come from the germline V gene. The CDR3 consists of 14 residues. Trimming removed 2 bases from V and 9 bases from J; junction bases left unmatched: 10. Here the CDR3 reads CASSELAASTGQYF. The DNA for the CDR3 is TGTGCCAGCAGTGAACTAGCGGCAAGTACGGGGCAGTACTTC.

The gene calls are TRBV20-1 and TRBJ2-7, with D maybe TRBD1 (5 bases). Per the germline V gene, CDR1 is DFQATT and CDR2 is SNEGSKA (reference sequence). The V end was cut by 0 bases, the J end by 3 bases, with 15 bases between. The CDR3 sequence is 15 residues long. The CDR3 here is CSARDQSGAGYEQYF. CDR3 sequence (DNA): TGCAGTGCTAGAGATCAGAGTGGGGCTGGCTACGAGCAGTACTTC.

This clonotype was found a few times. The chain employs TRBV19 and TRBJ2-3; 8 bases fit TRBD2. This CDR3 has 15 residues. The germline V gene has CDR1 LNHDA and CDR2 SQIVND (reference sequence). The V and J ends lost 6 bases and 3 bases, in that order; junction bases with no gene match: 8. The DNA of the CDR3 is TGTGCCAGTAGCGATCCGGGACTAGGGACAGATACGCAGTATTTT. Amino acid sequence: CASSDPGLGTDTQYF.

This clonotype was observed a handful of times. The genes are TRBV12-3 or TRBV12-4 and TRBJ2-7; D remains unclear. This CDR3 region has 12 residues. Trimming took off 6 bases at V and 1 base at J, with 7 bases between the two ends. CDR3 residues: CASSGQSYEQYF. DNA of the CDR3: TGTGCCAGCAGCGGGCAATCCTACGAGCAGTACTTC.

This clonotype was seen only a few times. This chain joins TRBV11-2 and TRBJ2-7, with D perhaps TRBD1 or TRBD2 (6 bases each). This CDR3 is built from 16 residues. V lost 1 base to trimming and J lost 2 bases, with 15 bases between them. Germline lookup yields CDR1 SGHAT and CDR2 FQNNGV. The CDR3 coding sequence is TGTGCCAGCAGCTTAGTGGTAGCGGACAGTACCTACGAGCAGTACTTC. It specifies CASSLVVADSTYEQYF.

This clonotype was recorded at least ten times. The chain joins TRBV7-6 to TRBJ1-3; a possible D gene is TRBD1 (5 bases). The V gene's germline CDR1 is SGHVS and CDR2 FNYEAQ. V shed 7 bases and J shed 3 bases, with 19 bases lying between them. The length of the CDR3 is 16 residues. The CDR3 region has the DNA TGTGCCAGCACCCCCTTTTCAGAGGGGAATGGAAACACCATATATTTT. This codes for CASTPFSEGNGNTIYF.

The V gene is TRBV28, the J gene TRBJ2-7; a weak D match, TRBD2 (6 bases). V was clipped by 5 bases and J by 4 bases, with 21 bases between them. Germline V lookup: CDR1 MDHEN, CDR2 SYDVKM. CDR3 length: 16 amino acids. The CDR3 region is CASSPAREDGRYEQYF. In nucleotides, the CDR3 is TGTGCCAGCAGTCCCGCCAGGGAGGATGGGAGGTACGAGCAGTACTTC.

This clonotype was seen more than once but under ten times. This chain joins TRBV7-3 and TRBJ2-5; a possible D gene is TRBD1 (5 bases). The V gene lost 2 bases and the J gene lost 0 bases, with 13 bases spanning the gap. The CDR3 spans 16 residues. CDR1 SGHTA and CDR2 FQGTGA come from the germline V gene. The CDR3 spells CASSLQAGRYQETQYF. Here the CDR3 DNA reads TGTGCCAGCAGCTTACAGGCAGGGCGGTACCAAGAGACCCAGTACTTC.

V gene TRBV19 combines with J gene TRBJ1-5, with no clear D. The germline V gene has CDR1 LNHDA and CDR2 SQIVND (reference sequence). This CDR3 spans 16 amino acids. V lost 5 bases and J 5 bases, leaving 19 bases between the germline ends. The CDR3 spells CASSAEGFAGDQPQHF. The DNA for the CDR3 is TGTGCCAGTAGTGCAGAAGGGTTTGCGGGAGATCAGCCCCAGCATTTT.

Ten or more counts support this clonotype. A read error may account for a junction end that differs from germline. The V and J genes are TRBV19 and TRBJ1-5, with D hard to call. Germline loops: CDR1 LNHDA, CDR2 SQIVND (reference sequence). The CDR3 contains 16 residues. CDR3 in amino acids: CASRPKVLGSIQPQHF. The DNA of the CDR3 is TGTGCCAGTAGACCCAAGGTCCTCGGGAGCATTCAGCCCCAGCATTTT. Combining the CDR3 with reference TRBV19 and TRBJ1-5 gives the whole variable domain DGGITQSPKYLFRKEGQNVTLSCEQNLNHDAMYWYRQDPGQGLRLIYYSQIVNDFQKGDIAEGYSVSREKKESFPLTVTSAQKNPTAFYLCASRPKVLGSIQPQHFGDGTRLSIL.

This clonotype appeared many times. V and J are TRBV6-2 or TRBV6-3 and TRBJ2-4, with D possibly called TRBD1 or TRBD2 (5 bases each). The CDR3 runs 20 residues. V shed 4 bases and J shed 1 base, with 26 bases lying between them. Germline V gene data show CDR1 as MNHEY and CDR2 as SVGEGT. CDR3 sequence reads: CASSSTWVRDGGSAKNIQYF. DNA for the CDR3: TGTGCCAGCAGTTCCACGTGGGTCAGGGACGGCGGTTCGGCCAAAAACATTCAGTACTTC.

On this clonotype: A read error is possible here, since a much larger clone lies one base away. The chain links TRBV20-1 to TRBJ2-1; D possibly matches TRBD1 or TRBD2 (6 bases each). The CDR3 is made up of 14 amino acids. Germline V gene data show CDR1 as DFQATT and CDR2 as SNEGSKA (reference sequence). The germline V and J ends were trimmed by 7 bases and 5 bases, with 18 bases remaining between them. The CDR3 reads CSDIQGGRDNEQFF. CDR3 sequence (DNA): TGCAGTGACATACAAGGGGGGCGAGACAATGAGCAGTTCTTC.

This clonotype was observed a handful of times. DNA of the CDR3: TGTGCCAGCAGCCCGAGCCCCACAGGGTTCCACGAGCAGTACTTC. It translates to CASSPSPTGFHEQYF. The gene calls are TRBV9 and TRBJ2-7; possible D gene TRBD1, 6 bases. Germline-derived CDR1 and CDR2 are SGDLS and YYNGEE. V was shortened by 4 bases and J by 5 bases, with 19 bases between the two germline ends. The length of the CDR3 is 15 residues.

In this sample, this clonotype turned up many times. The chain employs TRBV3-1 and TRBJ2-7, with TRBD2 identical over 10 bases. The CDR3 spans 14 residues. J was trimmed by 7 bases and V by 1 base; bases with no gene match: 4. Germline CDR1 and CDR2: LGHDT and YNNKEL (reference sequence). CDR3 sequence (DNA): TGTGCCAGCAGCCAAGGACTAGCGGGCCTGGAGCAGTACTTC. It yields the protein CASSQGLAGLEQYF.

This clonotype was seen many times. The chain carries TRBV20-1 and TRBJ2-5; 11 positions match TRBD2. The CDR3 spans 15 residues. Germline V CDR1 and CDR2: DFQATT, SNEGSKA (reference sequence). Losses at the gene ends were 5 bases for V and 2 bases for J; bases not matched to a gene: 7. CDR3 DNA sequence: TGCAGTGCTGGGGGAAGGACTAGCGGGCAAGAGACCCAGTACTTC. Its protein is CSAGGRTSGQETQYF.

A note on this clonotype: A much larger clone differs from this one at a single base, so this may be a read error. V gene TRBV27 combines with J gene TRBJ2-7; 10 nucleotides line up with TRBD2. Per germline, CDR1 MNHEY and CDR2 SMNVEV (reference sequence). With 3 bases clipped from V and 7 bases from J, the junction kept 6 bases outside the gene matches. The CDR3 covers 14 residues. CDR3 sequence: CASSLGTSEGEQYF. The CDR3 region has the DNA TGTGCCAGCAGTTTGGGGACTAGCGAGGGTGAGCAGTACTTC.

This clonotype was seen a few times. The chain uses TRBV6-5 and TRBJ1-5; TRBD1 matches at 7 bases. Losses at the gene ends were 6 bases for V and 3 bases for J; bases not matched to a gene: 5. Germline V gene data show CDR1 as MNHEY and CDR2 as SVGAGI. CDR3 size: 14 residues. CDR3 bases: TGTGCCAGCAGCCACGGACAGGACAATCAGCCCCAGCATTTT. Translating gives CASSHGQDNQPQHF.

There are a few counts of this clonotype. This may stem from a read error, because a much larger clone lies one nucleotide away. This rearrangement joins TRBV7-6 to TRBJ2-3; D remains ambiguous. The CDR3 is 13 residues long. V was clipped by 5 bases and J by 1 base, with 7 bases between them. The germline V gene encodes CDR1 SGHVS and CDR2 FNYEAQ. The CDR3 nucleotides read TGTGCCAGCAGCGGAATCCGCACAGATACGCAGTATTTT. Translated, it gives CASSGIRTDTQYF.

This clonotype was seen more than once but under ten times. The chain couples TRBV6-2 or TRBV6-3 to TRBJ1-5; unclear D gene. Germline CDR1 reads MNHEY; CDR2 reads SVGEGT. The CDR3 totals 12 residues. Trimming took off 6 bases at V and 7 bases at J, with 10 bases between the two ends. As DNA, the CDR3 is TGTGCCAGCAGCCACTTGGGGCAGCCCCAGCATTTT. It specifies CASSHLGQPQHF.

This clonotype showed up many times. The chain joins TRBV20-1 to TRBJ2-1; 9 bases map to TRBD2. The V and J ends lost 0 bases and 15 bases, in that order; junction bases with no gene match: 12. Germline-derived CDR1 and CDR2 are DFQATT and SNEGSKA (reference sequence). This CDR3 is built from 14 residues. The DNA of the CDR3 is TGCAGTGCTAGAGATAAAAGTAGCGGGGGAATAATGTTCTTC. This gives the protein CSARDKSSGGIMFF.

This clonotype has ten or more counts. The chain combines TRBV12-3 or TRBV12-4 with TRBJ2-1; D may correspond to TRBD1 or TRBD2 (5 bases each). With 3 bases removed from V and 5 bases from J, the gap between germline ends came to 14 bases. This CDR3 comprises 15 residues. This CDR3 is CASSLMASRDNEQFF. CDR3 coding DNA: TGTGCCAGCAGTTTGATGGCTAGCAGGGACAATGAGCAGTTCTTC.